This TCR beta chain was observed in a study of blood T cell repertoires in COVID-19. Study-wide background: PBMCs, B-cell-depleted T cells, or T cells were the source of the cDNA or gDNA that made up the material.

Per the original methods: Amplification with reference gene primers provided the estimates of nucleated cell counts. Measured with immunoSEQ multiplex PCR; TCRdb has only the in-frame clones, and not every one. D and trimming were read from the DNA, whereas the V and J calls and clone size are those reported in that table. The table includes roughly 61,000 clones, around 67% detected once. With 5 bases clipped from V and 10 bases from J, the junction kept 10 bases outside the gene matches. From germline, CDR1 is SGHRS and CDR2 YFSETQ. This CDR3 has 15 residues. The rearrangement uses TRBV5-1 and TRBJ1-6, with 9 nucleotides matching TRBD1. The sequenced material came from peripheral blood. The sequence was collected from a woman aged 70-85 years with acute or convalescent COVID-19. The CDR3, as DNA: TGCGCCAGCAGGTCCACGGGACAGGGTTTATCACCCCTCCACTTT. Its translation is CASRSTGQGLSPLHF.